The 29 T cell receptor beta chains in this list originate from one sample, sequenced in a study of T cell repertoires in cytomegalovirus infection. TCRdb used MiXCR to reprocess the reads, holding one entry per CDR3 protein. This table holds some 350,000 distinct CDR3 sequences, about a sixth found once. Sequenced: PBMCs. The receptor source for this set is a human donor in good health (CMV status not recorded). Some clones in this sample may be carry-over from other donors' samples.

The rearrangement links TRBV10-3 to TRBJ2-7; 11 nucleotides match TRBD1. Trimming removed 1 base from V and 8 bases from J; junction bases left unmatched: 7. The CDR3 loop spans 15 amino acids. The V gene's germline CDR1 is ENHRY and CDR2 SYGVKD. CDR3 nucleotide sequence: TGTGCCATCAGTGAGTGGACAGGGGGCGCTTCAAAGCAGTACTTC. Amino acid sequence: CAISEWTGGASKQYF.

This clonotype was detected ten times or more. The chain uses TRBV7-2 and TRBJ2-3; 7 bases line up with TRBD2. With 5 bases clipped from V and 5 bases from J, the junction kept 7 bases outside the gene matches. Germline CDR1 reads SGHTA; CDR2 reads FQGNSA. The CDR3 extends over 14 amino acids. The CDR3 sequence is CASSPGGRIDTQYF. In DNA form, the CDR3 reads TGTGCCAGCAGCCCGGGGGGACGTATAGATACGCAGTATTTT.

This clonotype has a count of ten or more. The rearrangement uses TRBV7-2 and TRBJ2-5, with 12 bases aligning to TRBD2. V lost 3 bases and J lost 2; bases outside the gene matches: 1. The CDR3 loop spans 15 amino acids. Germline lookup yields CDR1 SGHTA and CDR2 FQGNSA. CDR3 DNA: TGTGCCAGCAGCTTGACTAGCGGGAGACAAGAGACCCAGTACTTC. Encoded protein: CASSLTSGRQETQYF.

The CDR3 is CASSEAAPADTQYF. CDR3 bases: TGTGCCAGCAGCGAGGCAGCCCCAGCAGATACGCAGTATTTT. This rearrangement joins TRBV7-9 to TRBJ2-3; D call uncertain. The CDR3 covers 14 residues. Trimming took off 5 bases at V and 4 bases at J, with 13 bases between the two ends. Germline CDR1 reads SEHNR; CDR2 reads FQNEAQ (reference sequence).

The V gene is TRBV20-1, the J gene TRBJ2-3; tentatively, D is TRBD2 (6 bases). Trimming removed 5 bases at V and 0 bases at J, with 15 bases between. Germline V gives CDR1 DFQATT, CDR2 SNEGSKA (reference sequence). The CDR3 totals 15 residues. Here the CDR3 reads CSAPKRGGSTDTQYF. The CDR3 bases are TGCAGTGCTCCAAAACGTGGGGGGAGCACAGATACGCAGTATTTT.

The chain carries TRBV19 and TRBJ2-1; 9 bases map to TRBD1. V lost 4 bases, J lost 5 bases, and 3 bases stayed unmatched. Germline CDR1 reads LNHDA; CDR2 reads SQIVND (reference sequence). The CDR3 runs to 14 residues. Here the CDR3 reads CASSTRDRDNEQFF. CDR3 in DNA: TGTGCCAGTAGTACCCGGGACAGGGACAATGAGCAGTTCTTC. The variable domain in full, with the rest retrieved from reference TRBV19 and TRBJ2-1, is DGGITQSPKYLFRKEGQNVTLSCEQNLNHDAMYWYRQDPGQGLRLIYYSQIVNDFQKGDIAEGYSVSREKKESFPLTVTSAQKNPTAFYLCASSTRDRDNEQFFGPGTRLTVL.

The chain links TRBV6-6 to TRBJ2-1; D is undetermined. The CDR3 length is 15 residues. CDR1 and CDR2 from the germline V gene are MNHNY and SVGAGI (reference sequence). V gave up 5 bases and J gave up 3 bases, with 14 bases separating them. Written as DNA, the CDR3 is TGTGCCAGCAGTAGGGCAAGGGTTAACTACAATGAGCAGTTCTTC. It yields the protein CASSRARVNYNEQFF.

The chain combines TRBV7-8 with TRBJ2-3, with D maybe TRBD1 (6 bases). The V and J ends lost 5 bases and 0 bases respectively, with 9 bases between them. The CDR3 length is 14 residues. Germline CDR1 SGHVS, CDR2 FQNEAQ. The CDR3 sequence: CASSRGWSTDTQYF. As DNA, the CDR3 is TGTGCCAGCAGCAGGGGGTGGAGCACAGATACGCAGTATTTT.

This clonotype was recorded many times. The rearrangement uses TRBV7-8 and TRBJ1-6, with 7 nucleotides matching TRBD1. The J segment lost 9 bases and the V segment lost 3 bases, leaving 5 bases of the junction unmatched. The CDR3 consists of 14 residues. Germline CDR1 SGHVS, CDR2 FQNEAQ. This CDR3 reads CASSFTGVRSPLHF. The CDR3 nucleotides read TGTGCCAGCAGCTTTACAGGGGTTCGTTCACCCCTCCACTTT. The whole variable domain, remainder taken from reference TRBV7-8 and TRBJ1-6, is GAGVSQSPRYKVAKRGQDVALRCDPISGHVSLFWYQQALGQGPEFLTYFQNEAQLDKSGLPSDRFFAERPEGSVSTLKIQRTQQEDSAVYLCASSFTGVRSPLHFGNGTRLTVT.

This clonotype was seen many times. The CDR3 loop reads CASRPGGSTDTQYF. The CDR3 DNA is TGTGCCAGCAGGCCGGGGGGTAGCACAGATACGCAGTATTTT. This rearrangement joins TRBV7-2 to TRBJ2-3; 7 positions match TRBD2. The V and J ends lost 6 bases and 0 bases, in that order; junction bases with no gene match: 3. The CDR3 spans 14 residues. Germline V gives CDR1 SGHTA, CDR2 FQGNSA.

Of note for this clonotype: A read error may account for a junction end that differs from germline. The chain couples TRBV6-2 or TRBV6-3 to TRBJ2-5; the D is unclear. There are 13 residues in the CDR3. Germline V CDR1 and CDR2: MNHEY, SVGEGT. The CDR3 reads CASTLSVEESQYF. In nucleotides, the CDR3 is TGTGCCAGCACCCTTTCGGTAGAAGAGAGCCAGTACTTC.

This clonotype was recorded many times. The chain couples TRBV7-8 to TRBJ2-7, with 11 bases lining up with TRBD2. Unmatched junction bases numbered 8, after V lost 4 bases and J lost 0 bases. Germline V gives CDR1 SGHVS, CDR2 FQNEAQ. This CDR3 is built from 17 residues. CDR3 coding DNA: TGTGCCAGCAGCTCACCCGGGACTAGCGGAAGCTCCTACGAGCAGTACTTC. Its protein is CASSSPGTSGSSYEQYF.

V is TRBV20-1 and J is TRBJ2-5; the D gene is possibly TRBD1 (5 bases). Germline assignment: CDR1 DFQATT and CDR2 SNEGSKA (reference sequence). The V gene lost 0 bases and the J gene lost 6 bases, with 14 bases spanning the gap. This CDR3 is 14 amino acids long. The CDR3 region is CSARDLRGIKTQYF. CDR3 DNA sequence: TGCAGTGCTAGAGATCTTAGGGGTATAAAGACCCAGTACTTC.

The chain uses TRBV23-1 and TRBJ2-1; D may be TRBD2 (6 bases). TRBV23-1 is reported as an ORF; its role is uncertain. Trimming left V 0 bases short and J 8 bases short, with 32 bases between. This CDR3 region has 21 residues. The DNA of the CDR3 is TGCGCCAGCAGTCAATCCGGCGGATGGCGGGATGGGGTGTTTAGTTCCTATGAGCAGTTCTTC. Translating gives CASSQSGGWRDGVFSSYEQFF.

This sequence joins TRBV20-1 and TRBJ2-5; possibly TRBD2 for D (6 bases). In germline, CDR1 is DFQATT, CDR2 SNEGSKA (reference sequence). V was clipped by 2 bases and J by 0 bases, with 10 bases between them. This CDR3 has 14 residues. In nucleotides, the CDR3 is TGCAGTGCTAGATCCGGGACTTACCAAGAGACCCAGTACTTC. It codes for CSARSGTYQETQYF.

J is TRBJ2-3 and V is TRBV12-3 or TRBV12-4; the D is unclear. Between the trimmed V and J ends, which lost 8 bases and 2 bases, there was a span of 14 bases. This CDR3 is 14 amino acids long. The CDR3 nucleotides read TGTGCCAGCCTCCCCCGGGTGCCCACAGATACGCAGTATTTT. This gives the protein CASLPRVPTDTQYF.

The rearrangement uses TRBV5-1 and TRBJ2-2; TRBD1 matches at 7 bases. With V trimmed by 3 bases and J by 1 base, 3 bases remained unmatched. CDR3 size: 15 residues. Per germline, CDR1 SGHRS and CDR2 YFSETQ. The CDR3 here is CASSSDRVNTGELFF. DNA for the CDR3: TGCGCCAGCAGCTCTGACAGGGTGAACACCGGGGAGCTGTTTTTT.

Many counts were recorded for this clonotype. This chain links TRBV7-2 with TRBJ2-5; D is unclear. Germline V gene sequence: CDR1 SGHTA, CDR2 FQGNSA. Between the trimmed V and J ends, which lost 1 base and 2 bases, there was a span of 8 bases. The length of the CDR3 is 14 residues. The CDR3 nucleotides read TGTGCCAGCAGCTTAGACTTCTCACAAGAGACCCAGTACTTC. It codes for CASSLDFSQETQYF.

This clonotype was seen only a few times. The chain has TRBV6-2 or TRBV6-3 and TRBJ1-2, with D possibly being TRBD1 (5 bases). With 5 bases removed from V and 5 bases from J, the gap between germline ends came to 24 bases. Looked up from germline, CDR1 is MNHEY and CDR2 is SVGEGT. The CDR3 is made up of 17 amino acids. The CDR3 DNA sequence: TGTGCCAGCAGTGCCGTTAACGACAGAAAGGGCCGTTATGGCTACACCTTC. This codes for CASSAVNDRKGRYGYTF.

At least ten counts were recorded for this clonotype. The CDR3 DNA reads TGTGCCAGCAGCCGCACAGGAGAGACCCAGTACTTC. This sequence encodes CASSRTGETQYF. This chain uses TRBV7-6 with TRBJ2-5; D is possibly TRBD1 (5 bases). V shed 5 bases and J shed 4 bases, with 8 bases lying between them. The CDR3 totals 12 residues. The germline V gene encodes CDR1 SGHVS and CDR2 FNYEAQ.

This clonotype occurred a few times. The chain is built from TRBV5-1 and TRBJ1-4, with a tentative D call TRBD1 (5 bases). V was clipped by 4 bases and J by 4 bases, with 11 bases between them. The CDR3 totals 14 residues. Germline assignment: CDR1 SGHRS and CDR2 YFSETQ. The CDR3 coding sequence is TGCGCCAGCAGCCTGACAGCAGTTAATGAAAAACTGTTTTTT. It specifies CASSLTAVNEKLFF.

This clonotype has ten or more counts. This rearrangement joins TRBV7-6 to TRBJ2-3; TRBD2 matches at 9 bases. CDR1 is SGHVS and CDR2 is FNYEAQ in the germline V gene. The CDR3 covers 15 residues. The V segment lost 5 bases and the J segment 5 bases; nucleotides outside the gene matches: 8. Here the CDR3 DNA reads TGTGCCAGCAGCCCTATGGCGGGGGGGCAAGATACGCAGTATTTT. Amino acid sequence: CASSPMAGGQDTQYF.

Many counts were recorded for this clonotype. The chain combines TRBV7-2 with TRBJ1-6; D not certain. Per germline, CDR1 SGHTA and CDR2 FQGNSA. The CDR3 extends over 14 amino acids. The germline V and J ends were trimmed by 1 base and 7 bases, with 8 bases remaining between them. Written as DNA, the CDR3 is TGTGCCAGCAGCTTAGGGTTGGGGAATTCACCCCTCCACTTT. It yields the protein CASSLGLGNSPLHF.

This clonotype has a count of ten or more. V usage is TRBV5-1 and J usage is TRBJ1-1; the D is unclear. CDR3 size: 15 residues. Between the trimmed V and J ends, which lost 0 bases and 4 bases, there was a span of 13 bases. The V gene's germline CDR1 is SGHRS and CDR2 YFSETQ. The CDR3 DNA follows: TGCGCCAGCAGCTTGGGTATCCACCGGGGCACTGAAGCTTTCTTT. This translates into CASSLGIHRGTEAFF.

This clonotype was recorded at least ten times. J is TRBJ1-5 and V is TRBV12-3 or TRBV12-4, with unresolved D. This CDR3 spans 17 amino acids. V gave up 6 bases and J gave up 2 bases, with 20 bases separating them. CDR3 in DNA: TGTGCCAGCAGCAAAATCGACGGCTCCCTCGGCAATCAGCCCCAGCATTTT. Translation gives CASSKIDGSLGNQPQHF.

V usage is TRBV4-2 and J usage is TRBJ1-2, with TRBD1 matching over 7 bases. Trimming took 8 bases from V and 1 from J; bases not matched to a gene: 13. CDR3 length: 16 amino acids. Germline V gives CDR1 LGHNA, CDR2 YNFKEQ. CDR3 sequence (DNA): TGTGCCAGCGCGGTCGGGACAGACCTCCTTAACTATGGCTACACCTTC. Translated, it gives CASAVGTDLLNYGYTF.

This clonotype turned up a few times. This chain uses TRBV19 with TRBJ2-1, with 7 bases lining up with TRBD1. Unmatched junction bases numbered 7, after V lost 3 bases and J lost 8 bases. Germline CDR1 LNHDA, CDR2 SQIVND (reference sequence). This CDR3 contains 14 residues. As DNA, the CDR3 is TGTGCCAGTAGTATGAGACAGGGTAGCGATGAGCAGTTCTTC. It encodes CASSMRQGSDEQFF.

V gene TRBV6-1 combines with J gene TRBJ2-5; 9 nucleotides match TRBD2. V lost 2 bases, J lost 5 bases, and 6 bases stayed unmatched. From germline, CDR1 is MNHNS and CDR2 SASEGT. The CDR3 length is 15 residues. CDR3 coding DNA: TGTGCCAGCAGTGAAAGGGGCGGGGGGGTTGAGACCCAGTACTTC. It codes for CASSERGGGVETQYF.

The table lists this clonotype with many counts. The chain carries TRBV6-2 or TRBV6-3 and TRBJ2-7; D may match TRBD1 or TRBD2 (5 bases each). The CDR3 totals 14 residues. Germline V gives CDR1 MNHEY, CDR2 SVGEGT. Trimming removed 1 base from V and 4 bases from J, with 11 bases in between. CDR3 bases: TGTGCCAGCAGTTACTGGGACGGTACTTACGAGCAGTACTTC. The encoded protein is CASSYWDGTYEQYF.